The clone carrying this T cell receptor (beta chain) showed up many times. What it binds is not known. Looked up from germline, CDR1 is LNHDA and CDR2 is SQIVND (reference sequence). J was trimmed by 5 bases and V by 4 bases; bases with no gene match: 4. The CDR3 totals 16 residues. Newly diagnosed patients aged 18 to 65 had hyperthyroidism of under 2 months' duration. In making diagnoses, clinical symptoms, serum thyroxine and TRAb, thyroid ultrasound and orbital computed tomography were all used. The sample comes from a study of T cells in Graves' hyperthyroidism and ophthalmopathy. Notes on the study in general: Onset of ophthalmopathy came a median 6.5 months after the model predicted it. Blood held most thyroid clonotypes expanded above 0.001 frequency.

Researchers amplified the TCR beta CDR3 regions from RNA transcripts. Initially, a first-round RT-PCR of the TCR CDR3 employed the HTBI primer set. TCRdb recomputed calls from the multiplex PCR reads with MiXCR, one row per CDR3 protein. Of 400,000 to 500,000 distinct CDR3 sequences in the sample, around 15% are singletons; the top ten hold around a sixth. This chain uses TRBV19 with TRBJ2-2, with 13 positions matching TRBD2. The TCR originated in a woman aged 18-29 years with Graves' hyperthyroidism. The sample taken for sequencing was blood. CDR3 loop: CASSTGLAGVTGELFF. The CDR3 bases are TGTGCCAGTAGTACCGGACTAGCGGGAGTGACCGGGGAGCTGTTTTTT.